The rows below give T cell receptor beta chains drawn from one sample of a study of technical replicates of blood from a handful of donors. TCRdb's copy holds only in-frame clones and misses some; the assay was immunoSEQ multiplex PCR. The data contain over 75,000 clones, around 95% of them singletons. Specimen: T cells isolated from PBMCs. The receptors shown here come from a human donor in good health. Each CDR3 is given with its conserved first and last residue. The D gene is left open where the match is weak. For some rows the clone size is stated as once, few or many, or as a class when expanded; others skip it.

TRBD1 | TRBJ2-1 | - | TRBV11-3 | CASSLGRTGGPNEQFF | TGTGCCAGCAGCTTAGGAAGGACAGGGGGCCCTAATGAGCAGTTCTTC
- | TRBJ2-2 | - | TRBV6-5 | CASRGLANTGELFF | TGTGCCAGCAGGGGTTTAGCCAACACCGGGGAGCTGTTTTTT
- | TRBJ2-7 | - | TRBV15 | CATSREEGAFGEQYF | TGTGCCACCAGCAGAGAGGAAGGGGCCTTCGGCGAGCAGTACTTC
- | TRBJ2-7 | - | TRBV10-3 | CAISVSVYEQYF | TGTGCCATCAGTGTATCTGTGTACGAGCAGTACTTC
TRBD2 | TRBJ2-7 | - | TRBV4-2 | CASSPLSGGAEWGYEQYF | TGTGCCAGCAGTCCCCTTAGCGGGGGAGCGGAGTGGGGCTACGAGCAGTACTTC
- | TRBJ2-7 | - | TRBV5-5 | CASSFYSSYEQYF | TGTGCCAGCAGCTTTTACAGTTCCTACGAGCAGTACTTC
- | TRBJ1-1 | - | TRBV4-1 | CASSQVADMNTEAFF | TGCGCCAGCAGCCAAGTGGCCGACATGAACACTGAAGCTTTCTTT
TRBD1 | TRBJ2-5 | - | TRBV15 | CATSGLSRTGPGETQYF | TGTGCCACCAGCGGTCTTTCCCGGACAGGGCCGGGGGAGACCCAGTACTTC
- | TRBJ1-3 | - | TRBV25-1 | CASSGDRNTIYF | TGTGCCAGCAGTGGGGACAGAAACACCATATATTTT
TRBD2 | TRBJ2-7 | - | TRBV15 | CATSRGTSGRVYEQYF | TGTGCCACCAGCAGGGGAACCAGCGGGAGGGTCTACGAGCAGTACTTC
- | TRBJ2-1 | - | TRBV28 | CASTTSYNEQFF | TGTGCCAGCACGACTAGTTACAATGAGCAGTTCTTC
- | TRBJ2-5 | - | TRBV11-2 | CASSLHGATQETQYF | TGTGCCAGCAGCTTACATGGGGCTACCCAAGAGACCCAGTACTTC
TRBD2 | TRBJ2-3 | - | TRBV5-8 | CASSPRLAGGLTDTQYF | TGTGCCAGCAGCCCTCGACTAGCGGGAGGGCTGACAGATACGCAGTATTTT
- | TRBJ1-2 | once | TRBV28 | CASSADSQGGDGYTF | TGTGCCAGCAGTGCCGACTCGCAGGGAGGAGATGGCTACACCTTC
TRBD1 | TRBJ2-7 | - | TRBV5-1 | CASSLGQGVYLFKQYF | TGCGCCAGCAGCTTGGGACAGGGGGTGTACCTATTCAAGCAGTACTTC
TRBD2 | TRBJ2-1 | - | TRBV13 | CASSSRLAGYNEQFF | TGTGCCAGCAGCTCCCGACTAGCGGGATACAATGAGCAGTTCTTC
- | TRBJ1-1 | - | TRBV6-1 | CASSLDSGALTEAFF | TGTGCCAGCAGCCTAGATTCGGGTGCTCTGACTGAAGCTTTCTTT
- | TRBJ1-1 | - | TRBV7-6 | CASSLTRGNTEAFF | TGTGCCAGCAGCCTTACGAGAGGGAACACTGAAGCTTTCTTT
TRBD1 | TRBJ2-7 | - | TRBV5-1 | CASSPMSDRSLHEQYF | TGCGCCAGCAGCCCCATGTCGGACAGGTCACTCCACGAGCAGTACTTC
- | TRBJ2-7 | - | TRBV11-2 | CASTLADGYRVYEQYF | TGTGCCAGCACCTTAGCAGACGGATACAGGGTATACGAGCAGTACTTC
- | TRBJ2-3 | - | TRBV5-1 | CASTFGQPVDTQYF | TGCGCCAGCACCTTTGGACAACCCGTAGATACGCAGTATTTT
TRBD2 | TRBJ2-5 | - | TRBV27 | CASSLRAREVQETQYF | TGTGCCAGCAGTTTAAGGGCGCGGGAGGTTCAAGAGACCCAGTACTTC
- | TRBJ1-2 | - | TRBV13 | CASSSHRTASYGYTF | TGTGCCAGCAGCTCTCATCGGACAGCAAGCTATGGCTACACCTTC
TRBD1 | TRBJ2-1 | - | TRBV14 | CASSHSGTGRGHEQFF | TGTGCCAGCAGCCATTCCGGGACAGGGAGGGGGCATGAGCAGTTCTTC
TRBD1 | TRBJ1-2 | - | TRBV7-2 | CASSLGQGGGYTF | TGTGCCAGCAGCTTAGGACAGGGTGGAGGCTACACCTTC
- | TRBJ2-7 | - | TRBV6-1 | CASSEAVWPPYEQYF | TGTGCCAGCAGTGAAGCCGTCTGGCCGCCCTACGAGCAGTACTTC
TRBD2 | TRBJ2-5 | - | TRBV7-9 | CASSWTSGGQETQYF | TGTGCCAGCAGCTGGACTAGCGGGGGGCAAGAGACCCAGTACTTC
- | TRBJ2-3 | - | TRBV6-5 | CASSYGAPPDTQYF | TGTGCCAGCAGTTATGGGGCTCCCCCAGATACGCAGTATTTT
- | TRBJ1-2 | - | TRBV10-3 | CAISEGEGTDGYTF | TGTGCCATCAGTGAGGGGGAGGGCACCGATGGCTACACCTTC
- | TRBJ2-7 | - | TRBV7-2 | CASSPTGIWEQYF | TGTGCCAGCAGCCCTACAGGGATTTGGGAGCAGTACTTC
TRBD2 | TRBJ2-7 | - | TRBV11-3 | CASSLMSSGGAAAYEQYF | TGTGCCAGCAGCTTAATGTCTAGCGGGGGGGCCGCGGCCTACGAGCAGTACTTC
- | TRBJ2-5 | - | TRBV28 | CASRIITGQETQYF | TGTGCCAGCAGGATTATCACAGGACAAGAGACCCAGTACTTC
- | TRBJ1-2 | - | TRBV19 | CAVGSLTFLGRATDGYTF | TGTGCCGTTGGCTCCCTGACGTTTTTGGGCAGGGCGACTGATGGCTACACCTTC
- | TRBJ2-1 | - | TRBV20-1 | CSAKAFEQFF | TGCAGTGCTAAAGCTTTTGAGCAGTTCTTC
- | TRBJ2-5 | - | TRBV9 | CASSVGPGDGVQYF | TGTGCCAGCAGCGTAGGCCCGGGAGACGGAGTCCAGTACTTC
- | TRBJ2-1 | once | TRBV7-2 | CATGWSSYNEQFF | TGTGCCACCGGGTGGAGCTCCTACAATGAGCAGTTCTTC
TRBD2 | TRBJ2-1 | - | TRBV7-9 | CASSLPPRLAGVEQFF | TGTGCCAGCAGCTTACCCCCCCGACTAGCGGGAGTTGAGCAGTTCTTC
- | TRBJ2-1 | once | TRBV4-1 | CASSPLRDLYNEQFF | TGCGCCAGCAGCCCCCTCAGGGATCTCTACAATGAGCAGTTCTTC
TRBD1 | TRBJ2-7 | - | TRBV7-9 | CASSQIRTGNYEQYF | TGTGCCAGCAGCCAAATTCGGACAGGGAACTACGAGCAGTACTTC
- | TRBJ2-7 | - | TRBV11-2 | CASSLGQGLRNEQYF | TGTGCCAGCAGCTTAGGCCAGGGTCTTCGTAACGAGCAGTACTTC
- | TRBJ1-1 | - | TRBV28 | CASSYKRTEAFF | TGTGCCAGCAGCTACAAGAGGACTGAAGCTTTCTTT
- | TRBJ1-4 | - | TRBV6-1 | CASSESSIGAYEKLFF | TGTGCCAGCAGTGAATCCAGTATAGGGGCCTACGAAAAACTGTTTTTT
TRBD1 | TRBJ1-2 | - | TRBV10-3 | CAIHGQDYGYTF | TGTGCCATCCATGGACAGGACTATGGCTACACCTTC
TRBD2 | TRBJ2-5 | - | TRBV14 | CASSQGSGVLSWEETQYF | TGTGCCAGCAGCCAAGGTAGCGGGGTCCTTTCTTGGGAAGAGACCCAGTACTTC
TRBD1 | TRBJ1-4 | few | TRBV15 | CATSFRDRGEELFF | TGTGCCACCAGCTTCCGGGACAGGGGTGAGGAACTGTTTTTT
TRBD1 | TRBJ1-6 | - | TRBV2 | CASSPPSQGVSPLHF | TGTGCCAGCAGTCCACCCTCCCAGGGGGTTTCACCCCTCCACTTT
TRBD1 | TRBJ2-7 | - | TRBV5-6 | CASSSTGGIYEQYF | TGTGCCAGCAGCTCTACAGGGGGTATCTACGAGCAGTACTTC